The 12 T cell receptor beta chains presented below share a single source sample, sequenced in a study of blood T cell repertoires in COVID-19. Sequenced by immunoSEQ multiplex PCR; TCRdb stores in-frame clones only, minus some. The sample includes 200,000 or so clones, around 87% of them seen just once. Sequencing used peripheral blood. The receptors here all came from a man between 60 and 75 years old with acute or convalescent COVID-19.

The V gene is TRBV28, the J gene TRBJ1-2, with TRBD1 matching 8 bases. The CDR3 is made up of 17 amino acids. Germline loops: CDR1 MDHEN, CDR2 SYDVKM. Unmatched junction bases numbered 10, after V lost 4 bases and J lost 0 bases. The CDR3 is CASSSVPQGAPNYGYTF. The CDR3 DNA reads as TGTGCCAGCAGTTCGGTCCCCCAGGGGGCACCTAACTATGGCTACACCTTC.

The chain has TRBV11-2 and TRBJ1-5; 8 positions match TRBD1. The CDR3 consists of 17 residues. V gave up 4 bases and J gave up 0 bases; unmatched junction bases: 8. Per germline, CDR1 SGHAT and CDR2 FQNNGV. The CDR3 DNA reads TGTGCCAGCAGCTCATCTACCGGACAGGGTAGCAATCAGCCCCAGCATTTT. It translates to CASSSSTGQGSNQPQHF.

The rearrangement joins TRBV9 to TRBJ1-1; 8 bases agree with TRBD1. V shed 4 bases and J 7 bases; nucleotides not matched to a gene: 15. In germline, CDR1 is SGDLS, CDR2 YYNGEE. There are 16 residues in the CDR3. CDR3 sequence: CASSPGTGKGMVEAFF. CDR3 DNA: TGTGCCAGCAGCCCCGGGACAGGAAAGGGGATGGTTGAAGCTTTCTTT.

This chain connects TRBV11-2 to TRBJ2-3, with 12 bases matching TRBD2. V was clipped by 5 bases and J by 2 bases; unmatched bases: 5. Germline CDR1 is SGHAT and CDR2 is FQNNGV. The CDR3 is 16 amino acids. Here the CDR3 reads CASSLLAGGYTDTQYF. CDR3 nucleotides: TGTGCCAGCAGCCTGCTAGCGGGGGGGTACACAGATACGCAGTATTTT.

This chain links TRBV28 with TRBJ2-7; 9 positions match TRBD1. From germline, CDR1 is MDHEN and CDR2 SYDVKM. V was pared by 10 bases and J by 2 bases, with 9 bases of the junction left unmatched. The CDR3 length is 14 residues. CDR3 residues: CATQRDRATYEQYF. The CDR3 region has the DNA TGTGCCACCCAAAGGGACAGGGCAACCTACGAGCAGTACTTC.

The rearrangement links TRBV9 to TRBJ1-2; a weak D match, TRBD1 (5 bases). CDR3 length: 17 amino acids. The V gene lost 2 bases and the J gene lost 4 bases, with 21 bases spanning the gap. Germline V gives CDR1 SGDLS, CDR2 YYNGEE. The CDR3 bases are TGTGCCAGCAGCGTTCAAGAACGGGGGGGTGGTGGCTATGGCTACACCTTC. It is translated as CASSVQERGGGGYGYTF.

This clone has just a few counts. CDR3 DNA: TGTGCCAGCAGCTGGACAGGGGACACCGGGGAGCTGTTTTTT. This codes for CASSWTGDTGELFF. The rearrangement joins TRBV6-5 to TRBJ2-2; 9 positions match TRBD1. The CDR3 runs to 14 residues. V dropped 6 bases and J dropped 3; count of bases not matched to a gene: 2. Germline V gene lookup returns CDR1 MNHEY and CDR2 SVGAGI.

This chain uses TRBV23-1 with TRBJ2-3; D might be TRBD2 (6 bases). TRBV23-1 is classed as an ORF, of uncertain function. CDR3 length: 13 residues. Trimming stripped 11 bases from V and 1 base from J, with 13 bases between. In DNA, the CDR3 is TGCGCCTTGAGAGGGAGGTGCACAGATACGCAGTATTTT. Its translation is CALRGRCTDTQYF.

This clone was seen only once. The chain recombines TRBV11-2 with TRBJ2-2; perhaps TRBD1 as D (6 bases). The CDR3 length is 15 residues. Germline-derived CDR1 and CDR2 are SGHAT and FQNNGV. V was pared by 5 bases and J by 2 bases, with 12 bases between. CDR3 amino acids: CASSRDTINTGELFF. The CDR3 DNA reads TGTGCCAGCAGCCGGGACACCATAAACACCGGGGAGCTGTTTTTT.

V is TRBV7-3 and J is TRBJ2-3, with D tentatively TRBD2 (5 bases). Germline V gene data show CDR1 as SGHTA and CDR2 as FQGTGA. V gave up 1 base and J gave up 0 bases, with 11 bases separating them. This CDR3 spans 16 amino acids. The CDR3 spells CASSLRRGASTDTQYF. In nucleotides, the CDR3 is TGTGCCAGCAGCTTAAGACGGGGAGCTAGCACAGATACGCAGTATTTT.

The rearrangement joins TRBV9 to TRBJ1-2; D not certain. This CDR3 contains 13 residues. V was clipped by 0 bases and J by 4 bases, with 7 bases between them. Germline loops: CDR1 SGDLS, CDR2 YYNGEE. This chain's CDR3 is CASSVGESYGYTF. CDR3 bases: TGTGCCAGCAGCGTAGGAGAGAGCTATGGCTACACCTTC.

CDR3 region: CASARTALNEKLFF. CDR3 nucleotide sequence: TGTGCTAGTGCCCGGACAGCTCTTAATGAAAAACTGTTTTTT. The chain has TRBV12-5 and TRBJ1-4; D might be TRBD1 (6 bases). The CDR3 length is 14 residues. The germline V gene has CDR1 LGHNT and CDR2 FRNRAP. Trimming took 7 bases from V and 4 from J, leaving 13 bases between them.